Below are 17 T cell receptor beta chains sequenced from a single sample in a study of cytomegalovirus exposure and HLA in healthy donors. The PCR ran on 60 Vbeta and 13 Jbeta primers. Only in-frame clones appear in the TCRdb table, and some are missing; sequencing was by immunoSEQ multiplex PCR. Among about 140,000 clones listed, roughly 74% were seen once. The sequenced sample was PBMCs. These receptors were obtained from a young woman in good health and CMV-seropositive.

V gene TRBV14 combines with J gene TRBJ2-7, with TRBD2 as a possible D gene (5 bases). Trimming took 3 bases from V and 4 from J, leaving 13 bases between them. From germline, CDR1 is SGHDN and CDR2 FVKESK. The CDR3 spans 14 residues. The DNA for the CDR3 is TGTGCCAGCAGCCACCCGGGGAGAAAATACGAGCAGTACTTC. It codes for CASSHPGRKYEQYF.

V usage is TRBV18 and J usage is TRBJ2-7; TRBD2 matches at 10 bases. Germline V gives CDR1 KGHSH, CDR2 LQKENI. The junction had 7 bases not matched to a gene; V was cut back by 3 bases and J by 2 bases. This CDR3 spans 16 amino acids. The CDR3 reads CASSPQLAGSAYEQYF. CDR3 nucleotide sequence: TGTGCCAGCTCACCCCAACTAGCGGGGTCAGCCTACGAGCAGTACTTC. The full variable domain, with the rest looked up from reference TRBV18 and TRBJ2-7, is NAGVMQNPRHLVRRRGQEARLRCSPMKGHSHVYWYRQLPEEGLKFMVYLQKENIIDESGMPKERFSAEFPKEGPSILRIQQVVRGDSAAYFCASSPQLAGSAYEQYFGPGTRLTVT.

Regarding this clone: A much larger clone lies one base from this, so it may be a read error. The V call is TRBV5-5, the J call TRBJ1-1; D ambiguous. The length of the CDR3 is 12 residues. CDR1 and CDR2 from the germline V gene are SGHKS and YYEKEE (reference sequence). V lost 2 bases to trimming and J lost 5 bases, with 7 bases between them. This CDR3 is CASSLGVTEAFF. The CDR3 bases are TGTGCCAGCAGCTTAGGAGTGACTGAAGCTTTCTTT.

This clone was recorded a few times. The chain couples TRBV6-6 to TRBJ1-2; 7 bases are a match to TRBD1. Per germline, CDR1 MNHNY and CDR2 SVGAGI (reference sequence). The CDR3 runs 15 residues. V lost 5 bases, J lost 4 bases, and 10 bases stayed unmatched. The CDR3 DNA reads as TGTGCCAGCAGTCACCCTAGGACAGGCCGCTATGGCTACACCTTC. Translated, it gives CASSHPRTGRYGYTF.

CDR3 sequence (DNA): TGTGCCATCAGTGAGGAATCAGGGTCCGGCTACGAGCAGTACTTC. Translated, it gives CAISEESGSGYEQYF. This rearrangement joins TRBV10-3 to TRBJ2-5, with D perhaps TRBD1 (5 bases). The J call is uncertain, as TRBJ2-7 better fits the DNA end. The CDR3 consists of 15 residues. The germline gives CDR1 ENHRY, CDR2 SYGVKD.

The J gene is TRBJ2-7, the V gene TRBV2; TRBD1 might be the D (5 bases). Per the germline V gene, CDR1 is SNHLY and CDR2 is FYNNEI. Deletions cut 6 bases from V and 4 bases from J, with 28 bases between. This CDR3 comprises 18 residues. In DNA, the CDR3 is TGTGCCAGCAGACCTGACAGCTGGGGTTCGCGATATGGGTACGAGCAGTACTTC. Translating gives CASRPDSWGSRYGYEQYF.

This sequence joins TRBV6-5 and TRBJ1-6; D is uncertain. Germline CDR1 reads MNHEY; CDR2 reads SVGAGI. Trimming shortened V by 2 bases and J by 0 bases, and 5 bases separated the two germline ends. This CDR3 region has 15 residues. As DNA, the CDR3 is TGTGCCAGCAGTTACGTGAGCTCCTATAATTCACCCCTCCACTTT. It encodes CASSYVSSYNSPLHF.

This clone appeared a single time. One end of the junction does not line up with germline, which may come from a read error. The chain links TRBV6-1 to TRBJ1-3, with 8 bases aligning to TRBD1. The germline gives CDR1 MNHNS, CDR2 SASEGT. The CDR3 runs 13 residues. CDR3 nucleotides: TGTGCCAGCAGTGAATATGGGACAGGCCGAGTCCATTTT. Its protein product is CASSEYGTGRVHF.

The chain joins TRBV4-1 to TRBJ2-7; 11 bases fit TRBD1. Losses at the gene ends were 2 bases for V and 1 base for J; bases not matched to a gene: 7. Germline V lookup: CDR1 MGHRA, CDR2 YSYEKL. CDR3 size: 17 residues. CDR3 in DNA: TGCGCCAGCAGCCAACTACTAGGGACAGGGGGTTCCTACGAGCAGTACTTC. It codes for CASSQLLGTGGSYEQYF.

This clone was recorded once. The chain carries TRBV5-8 and TRBJ1-6; 7 bases are shared with TRBD1. The V segment lost 3 bases and the J segment 8 bases; nucleotides outside the gene matches: 11. This CDR3 spans 16 amino acids. Per the germline V gene, CDR1 is SGHTS and CDR2 is YDEGEE. CDR3 sequence: CASSSAWKGAYSPLHF. The DNA of the CDR3 is TGTGCCAGCAGCTCCGCGTGGAAGGGGGCCTATTCACCCCTCCACTTT.

The genes are TRBV6-1 and TRBJ1-2, with D hard to call. CDR1 and CDR2 (germline): MNHNS, SASEGT. CDR3 length: 13 amino acids. V was clipped by 2 bases and J by 4 bases, with 8 bases between them. The CDR3 nucleotides are TGTGCCAGCAGTGAATTATTCTCCTATGGCTACACCTTC. It translates to CASSELFSYGYTF.

This chain uses TRBV29-1 with TRBJ2-5, with TRBD1 matching 9 bases. Germline CDR1 reads SQVTM; CDR2 reads ANQGSEA. V dropped 5 bases and J dropped 6; count of bases not matched to a gene: 10. The CDR3 runs 14 residues. CDR3 protein: CSVSGQGVLKTQYF. CDR3 DNA: TGCAGCGTTTCGGGACAGGGTGTTCTCAAGACCCAGTACTTC. The whole variable domain, filled in from reference TRBV29-1 and TRBJ2-5, reads SAVISQKPSRDICQRGTSLTIQCQVDSQVTMMFWYRQQPGQSLTLIATANQGSEATYESGFVIDKFPISRPNLTFSTLTVSNMSPEDSSIYLCSVSGQGVLKTQYFGPGTRLLVL.

This sequence joins TRBV4-2 and TRBJ2-3; TRBD2 agrees at 9 bases. CDR1 LGHNA and CDR2 YNFKEQ come from the germline V gene. The CDR3 is 18 amino acids. The ends lost 4 bases at V and 0 bases at J; junction bases unmatched: 11. The DNA of the CDR3 is TGTGCCAGCAGCCTGGGGGGAATTAGCGGGGGTAGCACAGATACGCAGTATTTT. Amino acids: CASSLGGISGGSTDTQYF.

The rearrangement links TRBV5-1 to TRBJ2-1; 12 nucleotides match TRBD2. The V segment lost 2 bases and the J segment 10 bases; nucleotides outside the gene matches: 13. CDR1 is SGHRS, CDR2 YFSETQ, per germline. The CDR3 is 17 residues long. CDR3 sequence (DNA): TGCGCCAGCAGCTTAAAATTAGGCCGGACTAGCGGGGTGGAGCAGTTCTTC. Residues: CASSLKLGRTSGVEQFF. Variable domain in full (rest from reference TRBV5-1 and TRBJ2-1): KAGVTQTPRYLIKTRGQQVTLSCSPISGHRSVSWYQQTPGQGLQFLFEYFSETQRNKGNFPGRFSGRQFSNSRSEMNVSTLELGDSALYLCASSLKLGRTSGVEQFFGPGTRLTVL.

The CDR3 is CASSLTVGGETQYF. The CDR3 DNA reads TGTGCCAGCAGCTTAACTGTAGGGGGAGAGACCCAGTACTTC. The rearrangement uses TRBV11-2 and TRBJ2-5; D might be TRBD1 (6 bases). Trimming left V 2 bases short and J 4 bases short, with 11 bases between. The CDR3 has 14 residues. Germline CDR1 reads SGHAT; CDR2 reads FQNNGV.

The V gene is TRBV27, the J gene TRBJ1-2, with 7 bases that match TRBD1. The CDR3 sequence is 16 residues long. V lost 2 bases and J lost 4; bases outside the gene matches: 10. Looked up from germline, CDR1 is MNHEY and CDR2 is SMNVEV (reference sequence). CDR3 region: CASSLLGQADPYGYTF. The DNA for the CDR3 is TGTGCCAGCAGTTTACTAGGACAGGCCGACCCCTATGGCTACACCTTC.

The genes are TRBV29-1 and TRBJ2-1; TRBD2 aligns across 11 bases. The CDR3 totals 18 residues. In germline, CDR1 is SQVTM, CDR2 ANQGSEA. The trim removed 3 bases at V and 0 bases at J, leaving 10 bases unmatched. The CDR3 loop reads CSVEGASGGTSSYNEQFF. CDR3 bases: TGCAGCGTTGAGGGGGCTAGCGGGGGGACAAGCTCCTACAATGAGCAGTTCTTC.